The next 30 T cell receptor beta chains were all read from a single sample in a study of control samples from healthy donors and cancer patients. Assay: immunoSEQ multiplex PCR; the TCRdb copy retains only in-frame clones and omits some. The sample carries more than 85,000 clones, 90% recorded once. Specimen: blood. The receptor source for this set is a human donor in good health. The donor label of this sample is uncertain.

V and J are TRBV5-6 and TRBJ2-5, with D possibly TRBD1 on 6 matching bases. CDR3 length: 16 residues. Deletions cut 4 bases from V and 5 bases from J, with 21 bases between. Germline CDR1 reads SGHDT; CDR2 reads YYEEEE. The CDR3 coding sequence is TGTGCCAGCAGCCCGAGAGTCAGGGGCAACTGGGAGACCCAGTACTTC. Its translation is CASSPRVRGNWETQYF. Full variable domain (rest looked up from reference TRBV5-6 and TRBJ2-5): DAGVTQSPTHLIKTRGQQVTLRCSPKSGHDTVSWYQQALGQGPQFIFQYYEEEERQRGNFPDRFSGHQFPNYSSELNVNALLLGDSALYLCASSPRVRGNWETQYFGPGTRLLVL.

The V and J genes are TRBV19 and TRBJ1-4, with 7 bases lining up with TRBD1. The J segment lost 3 bases and the V segment lost 4 bases, leaving 5 bases of the junction unmatched. Germline-derived CDR1 and CDR2 are LNHDA and SQIVND (reference sequence). The CDR3 sequence is 15 residues long. CDR3 sequence (DNA): TGTGCCAGTAGTAATCCCGGGACAGCTAATGAAAAACTGTTTTTT. It is translated as CASSNPGTANEKLFF.

V gene TRBV5-1 combines with J gene TRBJ1-1; D not resolved. CDR1 is SGHRS and CDR2 is YFSETQ in the germline V gene. The ends were cut back, 4 bases at V and 0 bases at J, with 10 bases in the middle. CDR3 size: 14 residues. CDR3 sequence reads: CASSKTGVNTEAFF. As DNA, the CDR3 is TGCGCCAGCAGCAAAACTGGAGTGAACACTGAAGCTTTCTTT.

The chain has TRBV20-1 and TRBJ2-3; D is perhaps TRBD1 or TRBD2 (6 bases each). The CDR3 is 14 residues long. Trimming removed 3 bases from V and 3 bases from J, with 13 bases in between. Germline V gene data show CDR1 as DFQATT and CDR2 as SNEGSKA (reference sequence). The CDR3, as DNA: TGCAGTGCTAGTGGGGGGCGAAGTACAGATACGCAGTATTTT. This encodes CSASGGRSTDTQYF.

The J gene is TRBJ1-1, the V gene TRBV11-2; weak D call: TRBD1 (6 bases). The CDR3 has 13 amino acids. Trimming stripped 6 bases from V and 2 bases from J, with 10 bases between. The germline V gene encodes CDR1 SGHAT and CDR2 FQNNGV. DNA of the CDR3: TGTGCCAGCAGTCGACAGGAAAACACTGAAGCTTTCTTT. This translates into CASSRQENTEAFF.

The chain recombines TRBV14 with TRBJ2-3; D is possibly TRBD1 (5 bases). V was clipped by 1 base and J by 1 base, with 12 bases between them. The germline V gene encodes CDR1 SGHDN and CDR2 FVKESK. This CDR3 spans 16 amino acids. CDR3 region: CASSQVWQGRTDTQYF. DNA for the CDR3: TGTGCCAGCAGCCAAGTATGGCAGGGCCGCACAGATACGCAGTATTTT.

The chain recombines TRBV6-4 with TRBJ2-5; 9 bases are a match to TRBD1. V trimming: 4 bases; J trimming: 3 bases; junction bases outside the gene matches: 9. The CDR3 is made up of 16 amino acids. Germline V gene sequence: CDR1 MRHNA, CDR2 SNTAGT. CDR3 nucleotide sequence: TGTGCCAGCAGTGCCAGTCCCGGGACAGGGAAAGAGACCCAGTACTTC. Translation: CASSASPGTGKETQYF.

This chain links TRBV30 with TRBJ1-5; possibly TRBD1 for D (6 bases). This CDR3 contains 14 residues. Germline loops: CDR1 GTSNPN, CDR2 SVGIG (reference sequence). V was pared by 3 bases and J by 8 bases, with 17 bases between. In DNA form, the CDR3 reads TGTGCCTGGAGCCTGGACAGCCTTAGGGAGCCCCAGCATTTT. Amino acids: CAWSLDSLREPQHF.

This clone has more than one count but fewer than ten. The rearrangement uses TRBV6-6 and TRBJ2-7, with no clear D. The CDR3 totals 13 residues. The germline V gene has CDR1 MNHNY and CDR2 SVGAGI (reference sequence). Trimming took 8 bases from V and 3 from J, leaving 14 bases between them. The CDR3 nucleotides are TGTGCCAGCCTAGAAATGGTTGGCTACGAGCAGTACTTC. Protein: CASLEMVGYEQYF.

This clone was seen a few times. This chain joins TRBV6-4 and TRBJ1-6, with TRBD1 as a possible D gene (6 bases). The CDR3 totals 12 residues. The V gene lost 9 bases and the J gene lost 8 bases, with 11 bases spanning the gap. Germline lookup yields CDR1 MRHNA and CDR2 SNTAGT. CDR3 coding DNA: TGTGCCAGTGGGGACATGGATTCACCCCTCCACTTT. It codes for CASGDMDSPLHF.

V and J are TRBV10-3 and TRBJ1-6; the D gene is possibly TRBD1 (5 bases). This CDR3 is built from 14 residues. Trimming removed 6 bases at V and 8 bases at J, with 14 bases between. Germline CDR1 and CDR2: ENHRY and SYGVKD. CDR3 loop: CAIREESGYSPLHF. Here the CDR3 DNA reads TGTGCCATCAGAGAGGAGTCAGGGTATTCACCCCTCCACTTT.

Here the CDR3 reads CASSLGTENIQYF. CDR3 sequence (DNA): TGTGCCAGCAGTTTAGGGACAGAAAACATTCAGTACTTC. This sequence joins TRBV12-3 or TRBV12-4 and TRBJ2-4; possibly TRBD1 for D (6 bases). The CDR3 is made up of 13 amino acids. V was pared by 1 base and J by 5 bases, with 6 bases between.

This chain uses TRBV6-5 with TRBJ1-4; 7 nucleotides agree with TRBD1. The germline V gene has CDR1 MNHEY and CDR2 SVGAGI. Trimming took 6 bases from V and 7 from J; bases not matched to a gene: 8. This CDR3 contains 14 residues. Here the CDR3 reads CASRDQGESEKLFF. CDR3 sequence (DNA): TGTGCCAGCAGGGACCAGGGGGAAAGTGAAAAACTGTTTTTT.

The chain employs TRBV10-3 and TRBJ1-1, with D perhaps matching TRBD1 (5 bases). The CDR3 sequence is 14 residues long. Germline V lookup: CDR1 ENHRY, CDR2 SYGVKD. The V end was cut by 9 bases, the J end by 3 bases, with 17 bases between. CDR3 region: CAMSGQGVYTEAFF. The CDR3 region has the DNA TGTGCCATGTCTGGGCAGGGAGTTTACACTGAAGCTTTCTTT.

J is TRBJ2-1 and V is TRBV6-4; 9 positions agree with TRBD2. The V gene's germline CDR1 is MRHNA and CDR2 SNTAGT. V gave up 4 bases and J gave up 4 bases; unmatched junction bases: 5. CDR3 length: 15 residues. This CDR3 reads CASSVGSGGYNEQFF. As DNA, the CDR3 is TGTGCCAGCAGTGTAGGTAGCGGGGGTTACAATGAGCAGTTCTTC.

V is TRBV5-8 and J is TRBJ1-3; no clear D gene. CDR3 length: 14 residues. The V end lost 4 bases, the J end lost 3 bases, and 11 bases lay between the germline ends. Germline V gives CDR1 SGHTS, CDR2 YDEGEE. The CDR3 region is CASSVVAGGNTIYF. The CDR3 coding sequence is TGTGCCAGCAGCGTGGTAGCGGGTGGAAACACCATATATTTT. The variable domain in full, completed from reference TRBV5-8 and TRBJ1-3, reads EAGVTQSPTHLIKTRGQQATLRCSPISGHTSVYWYQQALGLGLQFLLWYDEGEERNRGNFPPRFSGRQFPNYSSELNVNALELEDSALYLCASSVVAGGNTIYFGEGSWLTVV.

J is TRBJ2-5 and V is TRBV9, with D uncertain. Trimming left V 0 bases short and J 8 bases short, with 11 bases between. The CDR3 extends over 13 amino acids. CDR1 and CDR2 from the germline V gene are SGDLS and YYNGEE. CDR3 in amino acids: CASSVGSAVTQYF. The CDR3, as DNA: TGTGCCAGCAGCGTAGGTTCAGCAGTAACCCAGTACTTC.

V gene TRBV14 combines with J gene TRBJ1-2; D uncertain. Germline V gene sequence: CDR1 SGHDN, CDR2 FVKESK. The V end lost 5 bases, the J end lost 6 bases, and 16 bases lay between the germline ends. The CDR3 runs to 14 residues. CDR3 DNA sequence: TGTGCCAGCAGCTCGCCGAAATCGTGGGATGGCTACACCTTC. Protein sequence: CASSSPKSWDGYTF.

In this sample, this clone turned up a few times. The rearrangement links TRBV4-2 to TRBJ1-2, with TRBD1 matching 7 bases. The trim removed 3 bases at V and 8 bases at J, leaving 9 bases unmatched. The CDR3 covers 14 residues. Looked up from germline, CDR1 is LGHNA and CDR2 is YNFKEQ. The DNA for the CDR3 is TGTGCCAGCAGCCAGACCGACAGGGCCGAAGGCTACACCTTC. It codes for CASSQTDRAEGYTF.

CDR3 sequence: CSVEDLGRPNYGYTF. In nucleotides, the CDR3 is TGCAGCGTTGAAGATCTGGGCAGACCGAACTATGGCTACACCTTC. The genes are TRBV29-1 and TRBJ1-2, with D uncertain. Germline V gene sequence: CDR1 SQVTM, CDR2 ANQGSEA. V was shortened by 0 bases and J by 2 bases, with 13 bases between the two germline ends. This CDR3 comprises 15 residues.

The chain combines TRBV19 with TRBJ1-2, with D possibly matching TRBD1 (5 bases). There are 14 residues in the CDR3. Germline V CDR1 and CDR2: LNHDA, SQIVND (reference sequence). V shed 0 bases and J shed 3 bases, with 8 bases lying between them. The CDR3 sequence is CASSIEAGHYGYTF. CDR3 DNA: TGTGCCAGTAGTATAGAGGCAGGGCACTATGGCTACACCTTC.

This clone was picked up one time. V and J are TRBV11-2 and TRBJ2-3, with 7 nucleotides matching TRBD1. This CDR3 has 15 amino acids. Germline V gene sequence: CDR1 SGHAT, CDR2 FQNNGV. V gave up 6 bases and J gave up 4 bases; unmatched junction bases: 10. The CDR3 region is CASSRDRQGSDTQYF. The CDR3 nucleotides are TGTGCCAGCAGTCGCGACCGACAGGGATCAGATACGCAGTATTTT.

The chain employs TRBV12-3 or TRBV12-4 and TRBJ2-3; D is possibly TRBD2 (6 bases). The CDR3 totals 13 residues. The V end was cut by 8 bases, the J end by 3 bases, with 12 bases between. In nucleotides, the CDR3 is TGTGCCAGCGGGACTTTGATGACAGATACGCAGTATTTT. Its protein product is CASGTLMTDTQYF.

The V and J genes are TRBV4-3 and TRBJ1-2; maybe TRBD1 (5 bases). The CDR3 length is 14 residues. Germline CDR1 and CDR2: LGHNA and YSLEER. Trimming cost V 1 base and J 2 bases, with 8 bases left between them. The CDR3 DNA sequence: TGCGCCAGCAGCCAAGTGGGGGACAACTATGGCTACACCTTC. Amino acid sequence: CASSQVGDNYGYTF.

The V gene is TRBV10-3, the J gene TRBJ2-2, with D maybe TRBD2 (5 bases). Germline CDR1 and CDR2: ENHRY and SYGVKD. The CDR3 spans 13 residues. The germline V and J ends were trimmed by 5 bases and 6 bases, with 10 bases remaining between them. In DNA, the CDR3 is TGTGCCATCAGTCCGACTACGCCCGGGGAGCTGTTTTTT. This sequence encodes CAISPTTPGELFF.

The chain carries TRBV7-4 and TRBJ2-7; D is undetermined. This CDR3 has 13 residues. Between the trimmed V and J ends, which lost 3 bases and 2 bases, there was a span of 8 bases. The V gene's germline CDR1 is SGHVT and CDR2 SQSDAQ. In DNA, the CDR3 is TGTGCCAGCAGCTTGTATCACACCTACGAGCAGTACGTC. It yields the protein CASSLYHTYEQYV.

This chain links TRBV5-4 with TRBJ2-2; D perhaps matches TRBD1 (6 bases). The CDR3 contains 14 residues. CDR1 SGHNT and CDR2 YYREEE come from the germline V gene (reference sequence). With 1 base removed from V and 6 bases from J, the gap between germline ends came to 10 bases. CDR3: CASSLRQGPGELFF. In nucleotides, the CDR3 is TGTGCCAGCAGCTTGAGGCAGGGGCCCGGGGAGCTGTTTTTT.

This chain joins TRBV28 and TRBJ1-4; 11 positions match TRBD1. J was trimmed by 4 bases and V by 3 bases; bases with no gene match: 4. Germline loops: CDR1 MDHEN, CDR2 SYDVKM. The CDR3 extends over 16 amino acids. The DNA of the CDR3 is TGTGCCAGCAGTTTGGGGGGGACAGGGGGTAATGAAAAACTGTTTTTT. It translates to CASSLGGTGGNEKLFF.

The chain has TRBV24-1 and TRBJ1-2, with a possible D match to TRBD1 (6 bases). The V gene's germline CDR1 is KGHDR and CDR2 SFDVKD. The CDR3 runs 15 residues. The V gene lost 2 bases and the J gene lost 3 bases, with 12 bases spanning the gap. The CDR3 region has the DNA TGTGCCACCAGTGATTCAGGACAGACTGACTATGGCTACACCTTC. Translating gives CATSDSGQTDYGYTF.

This chain's CDR3 is CASSWRSGNQPQHF. CDR3 coding DNA: TGTGCCAGCAGCTGGCGGTCAGGGAATCAGCCCCAGCATTTT. This sequence joins TRBV5-6 and TRBJ1-5, with TRBD1 as a possible D gene (5 bases). The CDR3 is 14 residues long. Germline lookup yields CDR1 SGHDT and CDR2 YYEEEE. V was clipped by 3 bases and J by 4 bases, with 11 bases between them.